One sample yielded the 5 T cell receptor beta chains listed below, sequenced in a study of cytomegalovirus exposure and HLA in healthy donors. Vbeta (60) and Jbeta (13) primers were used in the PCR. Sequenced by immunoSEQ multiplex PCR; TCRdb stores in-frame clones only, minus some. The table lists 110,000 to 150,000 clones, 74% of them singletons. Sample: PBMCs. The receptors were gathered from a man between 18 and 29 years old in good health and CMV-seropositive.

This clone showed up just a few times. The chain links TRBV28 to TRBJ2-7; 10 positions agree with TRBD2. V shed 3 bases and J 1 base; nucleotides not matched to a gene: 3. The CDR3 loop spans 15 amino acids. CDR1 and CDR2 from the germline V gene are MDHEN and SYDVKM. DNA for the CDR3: TGTGCCAGCAGTTTCCTAGCGGGGGAGTCCTACGAGCAGTACTTC. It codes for CASSFLAGESYEQYF.

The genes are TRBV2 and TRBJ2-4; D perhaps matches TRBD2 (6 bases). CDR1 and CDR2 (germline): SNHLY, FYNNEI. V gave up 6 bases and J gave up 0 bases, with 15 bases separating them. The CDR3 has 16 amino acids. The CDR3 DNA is TGTGCCAGCAGGGAGGGGATCTCCGCAGCCAAAAACATTCAGTACTTC. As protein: CASREGISAAKNIQYF.

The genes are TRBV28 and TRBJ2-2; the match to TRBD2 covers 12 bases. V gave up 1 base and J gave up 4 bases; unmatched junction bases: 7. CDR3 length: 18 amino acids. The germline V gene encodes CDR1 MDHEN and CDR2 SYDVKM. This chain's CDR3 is CASSLSASGRAFTGELFF. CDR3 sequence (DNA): TGTGCCAGCAGTTTATCGGCTAGCGGGAGGGCCTTCACCGGGGAGCTGTTTTTT.

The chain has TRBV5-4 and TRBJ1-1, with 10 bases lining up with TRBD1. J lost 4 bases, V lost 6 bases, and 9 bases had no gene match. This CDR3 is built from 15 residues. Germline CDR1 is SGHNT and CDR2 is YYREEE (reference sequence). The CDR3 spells CASKSDRGIVTEAFF. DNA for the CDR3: TGTGCCAGCAAGTCGGACAGGGGGATCGTCACTGAAGCTTTCTTT.

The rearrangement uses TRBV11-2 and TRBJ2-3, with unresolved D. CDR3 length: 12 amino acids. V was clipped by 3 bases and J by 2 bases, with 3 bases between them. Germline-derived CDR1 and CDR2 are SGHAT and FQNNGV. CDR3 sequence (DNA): TGTGCCAGCAGCTTTATCACAGATACGCAGTATTTT. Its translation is CASSFITDTQYF. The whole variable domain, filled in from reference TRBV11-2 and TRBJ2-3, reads EAGVAQSPRYKIIEKRQSVAFWCNPISGHATLYWYQQILGQGPKLLIQFQNNGVVDDSQLPKDRFSAERLKGVDSTLKIQPAKLEDSAVYLCASSFITDTQYFGPGTRLTVL.